The subject of this entry is one T cell receptor beta chain. This entry is derived from a study of blood T cell repertoires in COVID-19. As for the study in general: In each case, the material was cDNA or gDNA derived from T cells, B-cell-depleted T cells, or PBMCs.

V shed 3 bases and J shed 5 bases, with 8 bases lying between them. The CDR3 has 12 residues. Authors' methods: Amplification of reference gene primers was used by the study to estimate nucleated cell counts. The data were produced by immunoSEQ multiplex PCR, yet TCRdb's version contains in-frame clones alone and is incomplete. Clone size and the V and J calls come from that table; the DNA yielded D and trimming. The sample has around 130,000 clones; 75% to 90% are singletons. The sample consisted of peripheral blood. This receptor was obtained from a human donor in a cohort sampled during active COVID-19. This rearrangement joins TRBV12-3 or TRBV12-4 to TRBJ2-7, with D perhaps matching TRBD2 (6 bases). CDR3 nucleotide sequence: TGTGCCAGCAGTTTTCGCGGGGACGAGCAGTACTTC. This translates into CASSFRGDEQYF.